This T cell receptor beta chain was recovered during a study of blood T cell repertoires in COVID-19. V shed 0 bases, J shed 2 bases, and the junction held 2 bases outside the gene matches. The CDR3 has 16 residues. Germline CDR1 is WSHSY and CDR2 is SAAADI. This table comes from immunoSEQ multiplex PCR, and its TCRdb copy is limited to in-frame clones, with some not included. The sample includes more than 350,000 clones, 88% of them seen just once. The rearrangement joins TRBV10-2 to TRBJ2-7, with TRBD2 identical over 12 bases. The receptor was isolated from a young woman who had been exposed to COVID-19. Specimen: PBMCs or T cells enriched from blood (not recorded which). The CDR3 region is CASSESTSGSPYEQYF. The CDR3 DNA is TGCGCCAGCAGTGAGTCGACTAGCGGGAGCCCCTACGAGCAGTACTTC.